This note documents a single T cell receptor (beta chain) sequence. One end of the junction is discordant with germline, which a read error may explain. The data are from a study of blood T cells in healthy people across ages. A second PCR, run for roughly 7 to 12 cycles, used a sample-barcoded 5' primer plus a J-beta primer mix. One entry per CDR3 protein, called by TCRdb with MiXCR from the 5' RACE reads. Of about 930,000 distinct CDR3 sequences listed, 25% to 30% were seen once; the top ten hold about 9.4%. Each donor was a healthy Caucasian individual from Russia, aged roughly 6 to 90. This CDR3 comprises 15 residues. In germline, CDR1 is MNHNS, CDR2 SASEGT. The same sample was also used in a study of T cells of mothers and their children. That paper states: The effect of thymic selection on TCR recombination output is similar between related and unrelated pairs. The authors detected no persistent microchimeric T cell clones.

The source of this sequence is a woman between 35 and 50 years old in good health. Sequencing used blood. The chain employs TRBV6-1 and TRBJ2-3; TRBD1 matches 8 bases. The DNA of the CDR3 is TGTGCCCGCAGGCTGGGACAGGCTAGCACAGATACGCAATATTTT. It encodes CARRLGQASTDTQYF.